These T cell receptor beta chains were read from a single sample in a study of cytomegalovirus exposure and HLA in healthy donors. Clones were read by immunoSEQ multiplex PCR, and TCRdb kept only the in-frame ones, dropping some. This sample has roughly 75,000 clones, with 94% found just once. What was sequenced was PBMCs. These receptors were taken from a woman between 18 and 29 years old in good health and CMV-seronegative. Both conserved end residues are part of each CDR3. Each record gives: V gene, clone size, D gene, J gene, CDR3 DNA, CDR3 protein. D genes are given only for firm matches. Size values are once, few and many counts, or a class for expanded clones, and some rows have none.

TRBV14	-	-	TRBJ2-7	TGTGCCAGCAGCCATCCCGGGACTCGTTTAGGCGAGCAGTACTTC	CASSHPGTRLGEQYF
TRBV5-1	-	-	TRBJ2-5	TGCGCCAGCAGCTTGGGCAGCGGCGGGGCCCAGTACTTC	CASSLGSGGAQYF
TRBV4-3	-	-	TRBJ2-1	TGCGCCAGCAGCCAAGATCGCGGGTCAGATGAGCAGTTCTTC	CASSQDRGSDEQFF
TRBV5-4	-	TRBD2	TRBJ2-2	TGTGCCAGCAGCTTAGCGGGGCCGAACACCGGGGAGCTGTTTTTT	CASSLAGPNTGELFF
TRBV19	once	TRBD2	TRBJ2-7	TGTGCCAGTAGTCTCCGACTAGCGGAGAGCTCCTACGAGCAGTACTTC	CASSLRLAESSYEQYF
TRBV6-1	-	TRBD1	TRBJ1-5	TGTGCCAGCAGTGAAGGAAGTAGGGGGCAAGGACAGCCCCAGCATTTT	CASSEGSRGQGQPQHF
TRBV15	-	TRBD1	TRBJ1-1	TGTGCCACCAGCAGAGCGGGACAGCGGAACACTGAAGCTTTCTTT	CATSRAGQRNTEAFF
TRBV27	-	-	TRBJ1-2	TGTGCCAGCAGTTTATCAGGGGCCCCCTATGGCTACACCTTC	CASSLSGAPYGYTF
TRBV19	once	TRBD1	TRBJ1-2	TGTGCCAGTAGTTCGCAGACAGGGAGCGGCTACACCTTC	CASSSQTGSGYTF
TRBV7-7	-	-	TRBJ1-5	TGTGCTAGCATCCAGGTCCCCGCCAATCAGCCCCAGCATTTT	CASIQVPANQPQHF
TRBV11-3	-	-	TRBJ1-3	TGTGCCAGCAGCTTAGTCGGGGGTCCCTCTGGAAACACCATATATTTT	CASSLVGGPSGNTIYF
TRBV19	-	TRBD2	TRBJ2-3	TGTGCCAGTAGTATACTCCCACTAGCGGTGACTACAGATACGCAGTATTTT	CASSILPLAVTTDTQYF
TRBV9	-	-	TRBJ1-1	TGTGCCAGCAGCGTATCATGGGGCATGAACACTGAAGCTTTCTTT	CASSVSWGMNTEAFF
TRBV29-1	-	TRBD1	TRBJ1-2	TGCAGCGTTTGGGACAGGGGGGACTATGGCTACACCTTC	CSVWDRGDYGYTF
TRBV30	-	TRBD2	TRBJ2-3	TGTGCCTGGAGAGCGGGAGGGCCATCCGGCGCAGATACGCAGTATTTT	CAWRAGGPSGADTQYF
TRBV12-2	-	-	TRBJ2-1	TGTGCAAGTCGCTTAGCCATTGGTGAGGGACTAGGGTCAATGAAGCAGTTCTTC	CASRLAIGEGLGSMKQFF
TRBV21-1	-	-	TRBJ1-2	TGTGCCAGCAGCAAAGACAGGGGGCATCGTACCTATGGCTACACCTTC	CASSKDRGHRTYGYTF
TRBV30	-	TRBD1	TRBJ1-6	TGTGCCTCAAGGGACAGGGGCCGATCACCCCTCCACTTT	CASRDRGRSPLHF
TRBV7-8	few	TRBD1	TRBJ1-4	TGTGCCAGCAGCTTAGAGTGGACAGGGTATGAAAAACTGTTTTTT	CASSLEWTGYEKLFF
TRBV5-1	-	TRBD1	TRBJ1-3	TGCGCCAGCAGCCCTCAAACAGGGGTAGCTGGAAACACCATATATTTT	CASSPQTGVAGNTIYF
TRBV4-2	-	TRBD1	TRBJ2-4	TGTGCCAGCAGCCAAGCGGGACAGGGGGATGGGAACATTCAGTACTTC	CASSQAGQGDGNIQYF
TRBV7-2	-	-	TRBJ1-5	TGTGCCAGCAGCTTAGGTTCGTGGGACACCAATCAGCCCCAGCATTTT	CASSLGSWDTNQPQHF
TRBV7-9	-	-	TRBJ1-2	TGTGCCAGCAGCTTAGATTTTCAGGGTGGCTACACCTTC	CASSLDFQGGYTF
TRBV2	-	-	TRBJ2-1	TGTGCCAGCAGTCGACTAGTCAATGAGCAGTTCTTC	CASSRLVNEQFF
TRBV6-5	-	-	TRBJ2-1	TGTGCCAGCAGTTTGACAGCATACAATGAGCAGTTCTTC	CASSLTAYNEQFF
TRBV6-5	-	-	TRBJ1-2	TGTGCCAGCAGACGGGTTGCCGGAAACTATGGCTACACCTTC	CASRRVAGNYGYTF
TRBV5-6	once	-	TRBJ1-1	TGTGCCAGCAGCTTCTCCGGGGGAATGAACACTGAAGCTTTCTTT	CASSFSGGMNTEAFF
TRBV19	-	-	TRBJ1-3	TGTGCCAGTACTCCCCCGGGTTACCACACCATATATTTT	CASTPPGYHTIYF
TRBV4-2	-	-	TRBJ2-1	TGTGCCAGCAGCCTCGGGACTGACTACAATGAGCAGTTCTTC	CASSLGTDYNEQFF
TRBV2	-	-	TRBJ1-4	TGTGCCAGCAGGGGACTGGGGAATCCTAATGAAAAACTGTTTTTT	CASRGLGNPNEKLFF
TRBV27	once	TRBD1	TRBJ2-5	TGTGCCAGCAGGGCCAGGGGACAGCGAGAGACCCAGTACTTC	CASRARGQRETQYF
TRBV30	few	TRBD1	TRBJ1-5	TGTGCCTGGAAACGGACAGGATTCAATCAGCCCCAGCATTTT	CAWKRTGFNQPQHF
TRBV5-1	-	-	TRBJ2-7	TGCGCCAGCAGCGCGTCTGGGGCATCCTACGAGCAGTACTTC	CASSASGASYEQYF
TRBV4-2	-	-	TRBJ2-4	TGTGCCAGCAGCCCACATGGGTCGGGGAACCCGTCGACCAAAAACATTCAGTACTTC	CASSPHGSGNPSTKNIQYF
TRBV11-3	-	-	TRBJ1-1	TGTGCCAGCAGCCCCGGAGAGGGTCGGGGGAACACTGAAGCTTTCTTT	CASSPGEGRGNTEAFF
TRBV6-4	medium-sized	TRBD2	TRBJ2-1	TGTGCCAGCAGTGACTCTAGCGGGGGGTTCAATGAGCAGTTCTTC	CASSDSSGGFNEQFF
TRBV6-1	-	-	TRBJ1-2	TGTGCCAGCAGAGAGGACACCCCCTATGGCTACACCTTC	CASREDTPYGYTF
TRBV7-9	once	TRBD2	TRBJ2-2	TGTGCCAGCAGCCCCCTCCGAGGGAGCGGGAAGAACACCGGGGAGCTGTTTTTT	CASSPLRGSGKNTGELFF
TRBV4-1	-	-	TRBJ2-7	TGCGCCAGCAGCCAAGAGTGGAGCGAGAGCTACGAGCAGTACTTC	CASSQEWSESYEQYF
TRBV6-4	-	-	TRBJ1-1	TGTGCCAGCAGTAGTCGGGCTTTCTTT	CASSSRAFF
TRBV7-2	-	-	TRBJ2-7	TGTGCCAGCAGCTTAGCGCTGGAGCGACCAACCTACGAGCAGTACTTC	CASSLALERPTYEQYF